Shown below are 11 T cell receptor beta chains from a single sample sequenced in a study of read filtering for tumor transcriptome and immune sequencing. This library used roughly 430 ng RNA and molecular barcoded adaptors spanning alpha/delta and beta/gamma chains. TCRdb redid the calling of the reads with MiXCR, one entry per CDR3 protein. The repertoire holds under 7,000 distinct CDR3 sequences, with 21% as singletons. The sequenced material came from a population of CD138-negative cells sorted from bone marrow. These receptor sequences come from a donor at least 40 years old with multiple myeloma.

As to this clonotype: A far larger clone is a single base away, which makes a read error likely. The V gene is TRBV29-1, the J gene TRBJ1-6; 7 nucleotides match TRBD1. Germline CDR1 SQVTM, CDR2 ANQGSEA. The CDR3 runs to 13 residues. For the CDR3, the DNA is TGCAGCGGTGCGGGACAGCAGAACACTGAAGCTCTCTTT. Translated, it gives CSGAGQQNTEALF.

By sample fraction, this clonotype is medium-sized. The genes are TRBV7-9 and TRBJ1-1, with 8 positions matching TRBD1. Germline trimming cut 1 base from V and 1 base from J; bases unmatched to any gene: 8. Germline CDR1 is SEHNR and CDR2 is FQNEAQ (reference sequence). This CDR3 contains 17 residues. The DNA for the CDR3 is TGTGCCAGCAGCTTAGGTCGGACAGGGAGCAGGAACACTGAAGCTTTCTTT. Protein: CASSLGRTGSRNTEAFF.

This clonotype was found many times. This chain links TRBV15 with TRBJ1-1; 12 bases are shared with TRBD1. The germline gives CDR1 LNHNV, CDR2 YYDKDF (reference sequence). Unmatched junction bases numbered 9, after V lost 7 bases and J lost 3 bases. The CDR3 has 16 amino acids. The CDR3 DNA sequence: TGTGCCACCAACTCGGGACAGGGGGCCCGGGACACTGAAGCTTTCTTT. Translating it yields CATNSGQGARDTEAFF.

As regards this clonotype: A much larger clonotype is one base distant, so this may be a read error. The chain combines TRBV12-3 or TRBV12-4 with TRBJ2-6; D call uncertain. This CDR3 spans 16 amino acids. This CDR3 is CAGSLRLTSGANVLTF. The CDR3 nucleotides read TGTGCCGGCAGTCTAAGATTGACCTCTGGGGCCAACGTCCTGACTTTC.

This clonotype was seen ten or more times. The V call is TRBV19, the J call TRBJ1-5, with 7 bases fitting TRBD1. J was trimmed by 5 bases and V by 4 bases; bases with no gene match: 8. CDR1 LNHDA and CDR2 SQIVND come from the germline V gene (reference sequence). The CDR3 sequence is 15 residues long. CDR3: CASSRGTTGYQPQHF. DNA for the CDR3: TGTGCCAGTAGTAGAGGGACGACAGGGTATCAGCCCCAGCATTTT.

This clonotype was counted ten times or more. V gene TRBV4-2 combines with J gene TRBJ2-3, with unresolved D. The V end lost 1 base, the J end lost 4 bases, and 6 bases lay between the germline ends. Germline-derived CDR1 and CDR2 are LGHNA and YNFKEQ. The CDR3 spans 13 residues. CDR3 loop: CASSQGPSDTQYF. The CDR3 DNA is TGTGCCAGCAGCCAAGGACCCTCAGATACGCAGTATTTT.

This clonotype was observed many times. CDR3 sequence reads: CATGTRWSTNEKLFF. The CDR3 region has the DNA TGTGCCACCGGGACAAGGTGGTCAACTAATGAAAAACTGTTTTTT. This chain connects TRBV27 to TRBJ1-4, with TRBD1 as a possible D gene (6 bases). This CDR3 contains 15 residues. In germline, CDR1 is MNHEY, CDR2 SMNVEV (reference sequence). V lost 10 bases and J 0 bases, leaving 15 bases between the germline ends. The full variable domain, completed using reference TRBV27 and TRBJ1-4, is EAQVTQNPRYLITVTGKKLTVTCSQNMNHEYMSWYRQDPGLGLRQIYYSMNVEVTDKGDVPEGYKVSRKEKRNFPLILESPSPNQTSLYFCATGTRWSTNEKLFFGSGTQLSVL.

This clonotype appeared many times. The junction departs from the called germline gene at one end, perhaps through a read error. The rearrangement uses TRBV20-1 and TRBJ2-2; the D gene could be TRBD1 or TRBD2 (5 bases each). The CDR3 loop spans 19 amino acids. In germline, CDR1 is DFQATT, CDR2 SNEGSKA (reference sequence). The CDR3 DNA sequence: TGCAGTGCCAGAGGGCCTGCCGGGGCGTTGGATAATCCACCCGGGGAGCTGTTTTTT. The encoded protein is CSARGPAGALDNPPGELFF.

This clonotype was seen a few times. The V gene is TRBV7-9, the J gene TRBJ2-7; D is perhaps TRBD2 (6 bases). The CDR3 runs to 12 residues. Trimming removed 9 bases from V and 1 base from J, with 10 bases in between. Germline V gene sequence: CDR1 SEHNR, CDR2 FQNEAQ (reference sequence). The CDR3 DNA is TGTGCCAGTGGGACTCCTTCCTACGAGCAGTACTTC. Translation gives CASGTPSYEQYF.

As to this clonotype: Only one base separates this from a far larger clonotype, so it likely reflects a read error. The chain is built from TRBV6-2 or TRBV6-3 and TRBJ2-1; no clear D gene. The J call may be wrong; the DNA end is better matched by TRBJ2-7. The CDR3 loop spans 13 amino acids. CDR1 is MNHEY, CDR2 SVGEGT, per germline. Here the CDR3 DNA reads TGTGCCAGCAGTTACGACCGGGCCTACGAGCAGTACGTC. Protein: CASSYDRAYEQYV.

This clonotype was counted at least ten times. A much bigger clone sits one base away, suggesting this may be a read error. J is TRBJ1-1 and V is TRBV29-1; D is perhaps TRBD1 (5 bases). V lost 6 bases and J 4 bases, leaving 15 bases between the germline ends. CDR3 length equals 13 residues. The germline gives CDR1 SQVTM, CDR2 ANQGSEA. This CDR3 is CSVTLGTSTEAFF. For the CDR3, the DNA is TGCAGCGTAACTCTAGGGACCAGCACTGAAGCTTTCTTT.